These 28 T cell receptor beta chains originate from one sample sequenced in a study of radiation and T cells in renal cell carcinoma. The repertoire was sequenced with immunoSEQ multiplex PCR; TCRdb's copy has only in-frame clones and lacks some. In the table there are just over 95,000 clones, about 86% of which are singletons. Time point of the sample: baseline pretreatment blood. The treatment: 15 Gy SBRT to primary tumor, nephrectomy 4 weeks later. The source material was blood, sampled from a patient whose treatment included radiotherapy and nephrectomy. Receptor source: a man in his forties or fifties with renal cell carcinoma.

Regarding this clone: Other DNA sequences in this specimen translate into the identical CDR3. The chain recombines TRBV7-2 with TRBJ2-3; D may be TRBD1 (6 bases). The CDR3 contains 15 residues. The germline V gene encodes CDR1 SGHTA and CDR2 FQGNSA. Trimming stripped 5 bases from V and 0 bases from J, with 12 bases between. The CDR3 spells CASSPQGISTDTQYF. CDR3 bases: TGTGCCAGCAGCCCACAGGGAATTAGCACAGATACGCAGTATTTT.

This clone appeared once. The chain uses TRBV2 and TRBJ2-3; 9 bases are a match to TRBD2. This CDR3 region has 17 residues. The germline CDR1 and CDR2 sequences are SNHLY and FYNNEI. The V gene end was trimmed by 3 bases and the J gene end by 2 bases; junction bases not matched to a gene: 9. In nucleotides, the CDR3 is TGTGCCAGCAGTGATTATGGCCTAGCGGGGACCACAGATACGCAGTATTTT. Translating it yields CASSDYGLAGTTDTQYF.

The chain has TRBV27 and TRBJ1-1, with 9 bases that match TRBD1. The CDR3 consists of 13 residues. Germline V gene lookup returns CDR1 MNHEY and CDR2 SMNVEV (reference sequence). V trimming: 5 bases; J trimming: 11 bases; junction bases outside the gene matches: 9. As DNA, the CDR3 is TGTGCCAGCAGTACCCTACAGGGGGCCCGGGCTTTCTTT. Protein: CASSTLQGARAFF.

The V call is TRBV7-3, the J call TRBJ2-2; 7 nucleotides agree with TRBD1. The CDR3 loop spans 16 amino acids. Germline CDR1 and CDR2: SGHTA and FQGTGA. V dropped 5 bases and J dropped 7; count of bases not matched to a gene: 13. CDR3 nucleotides: TGTGCCAGCAGCCTATACAAGACAGGGTCGAGCGGGGAGCTGTTTTTT. Translation: CASSLYKTGSSGELFF.

The chain has TRBV28 and TRBJ1-5, with TRBD1 as a possible D gene (6 bases). From germline, CDR1 is MDHEN and CDR2 SYDVKM. The ends were cut back, 3 bases at V and 5 bases at J, with 14 bases in the middle. The CDR3 spans 15 residues. This CDR3 is CASSFYLQGDQPQHF. The CDR3 nucleotides are TGTGCCAGCAGTTTCTACCTACAGGGCGATCAGCCCCAGCATTTT.

This sequence joins TRBV19 and TRBJ2-1; D possibly corresponds to TRBD1 (6 bases). The CDR3 length is 15 residues. The germline V gene has CDR1 LNHDA and CDR2 SQIVND (reference sequence). Deletions cut 7 bases from V and 3 bases from J, with 16 bases between. In DNA, the CDR3 is TGTGCCAGTACCGAAGACCGGGACAACTACAATGAGCAGTTCTTC. It is translated as CASTEDRDNYNEQFF.

This sequence joins TRBV6-5 and TRBJ2-3; 7 positions match TRBD1. Germline assignment: CDR1 MNHEY and CDR2 SVGAGI. The V gene end was trimmed by 2 bases and the J gene end by 11 bases; junction bases not matched to a gene: 7. This CDR3 region has 13 residues. The CDR3 sequence: CASSYDSGQMQYF. The CDR3, as DNA: TGTGCCAGCAGTTACGACTCGGGACAGATGCAGTATTTT.

The chain joins TRBV30 to TRBJ1-6; D remains ambiguous. The CDR3 extends over 14 amino acids. V was pared by 3 bases and J by 7 bases, with 13 bases between. Looked up from germline, CDR1 is GTSNPN and CDR2 is SVGIG (reference sequence). CDR3 region: CAWSLGAGNSPLHF. Here the CDR3 DNA reads TGTGCCTGGAGCTTAGGTGCAGGAAATTCACCCCTCCACTTT.

The chain uses TRBV4-2 and TRBJ1-1; TRBD1 is a possible D gene (6 bases). Trimming cost V 0 bases and J 6 bases, with 17 bases left between them. Germline V gives CDR1 LGHNA, CDR2 YNFKEQ. This CDR3 spans 16 amino acids. The CDR3 DNA follows: TGTGCCAGCAGCCAAGATCCCCAGGGGTCTTTCGCTGAAGCTTTCTTT. This translates into CASSQDPQGSFAEAFF.

The rearrangement links TRBV2 to TRBJ2-7; TRBD2 is a possible D gene (5 bases). Deletions cut 5 bases from V and 3 bases from J, with 14 bases between. Germline V gene data show CDR1 as SNHLY and CDR2 as FYNNEI. The CDR3 loop spans 14 amino acids. The CDR3 coding sequence is TGTGCCAGCAGTACTCTGCCACTAGGCTACGAGCAGTACTTC. Protein: CASSTLPLGYEQYF. The entire variable domain, with the rest obtained from reference TRBV2 and TRBJ2-7, is as follows: EPEVTQTPSHQVTQMGQEVILRCVPISNHLYFYWYRQILGQKVEFLVSFYNNEISEKSEIFDDQFSVERPDGSNFTLKIRSTKLEDSAMYFCASSTLPLGYEQYFGPGTRLTVT.

The chain links TRBV10-3 to TRBJ2-3; the D is unclear. The CDR3 loop spans 12 amino acids. The germline V and J ends were trimmed by 0 bases and 6 bases, with 4 bases remaining between them. The germline V gene has CDR1 ENHRY and CDR2 SYGVKD. CDR3 region: CAISESGDTQYF. The CDR3 region has the DNA TGTGCCATCAGTGAGTCCGGCGATACGCAGTATTTT.

The J gene is TRBJ2-3, the V gene TRBV14; TRBD2 is a possible D gene (5 bases). This CDR3 has 15 residues. Trimming took 6 bases from V and 1 from J, leaving 14 bases between them. Germline lookup yields CDR1 SGHDN and CDR2 FVKESK. CDR3 sequence: CASRPSRYRTDTQYF. CDR3 nucleotide sequence: TGTGCCAGCAGGCCTAGCAGGTATCGCACAGATACGCAGTATTTT.

Turning to this clone: The sample contains more than one DNA sequence encoding this CDR3. This rearrangement joins TRBV6-1 to TRBJ2-5, with 14 bases aligning to TRBD2. The junction had 1 base not matched to a gene; V was cut back by 4 bases and J by 3 bases. This CDR3 has 15 amino acids. CDR1 and CDR2 (germline): MNHNS, SASEGT. The CDR3 nucleotides are TGTGCCAGCAGTGGGACTAGCGGGGGGAAAGAGACCCAGTACTTC. Translating gives CASSGTSGGKETQYF.

The rearrangement links TRBV7-9 to TRBJ2-2; D remains unclear. V was cut by 1 base and J by 5 bases, with 5 bases left in between. Per germline, CDR1 SEHNR and CDR2 FQNEAQ (reference sequence). The CDR3 loop spans 13 amino acids. CDR3 in DNA: TGTGCCAGCAGCTTAGGACCTACCGGGGAGCTGTTTTTT. Encoded protein: CASSLGPTGELFF.

The chain couples TRBV6-6 to TRBJ2-5; 8 bases line up with TRBD1. Per germline, CDR1 MNHNY and CDR2 SVGAGI (reference sequence). The CDR3 extends over 15 amino acids. V lost 5 bases to trimming and J lost 1 base; unmatched junction nucleotides: 6. CDR3 sequence reads: CASSHGTGAQETQYF. DNA of the CDR3: TGTGCCAGCAGTCACGGGACAGGTGCCCAAGAGACCCAGTACTTC.

The count of this clone is one. The V call is TRBV7-9, the J call TRBJ2-7; possible D gene TRBD1, 5 bases. The CDR3 totals 14 residues. V dropped 2 bases and J dropped 5 bases, with 13 bases sitting between them. Germline CDR1 is SEHNR and CDR2 is FQNEAQ (reference sequence). The CDR3 sequence is CASSLPPGKNEQYF. CDR3 nucleotides: TGTGCCAGCAGCTTACCTCCAGGGAAGAACGAGCAGTACTTC. The full variable domain, its missing parts supplied by reference TRBV7-9 and TRBJ2-7, is DTGVSQNPRHKITKRGQNVTFRCDPISEHNRLYWYRQTLGQGPEFLTYFQNEAQLEKSRLLSDRFSAERPKGSFSTLEIQRTEQGDSAMYLCASSLPPGKNEQYFGPGTRLTVT.

The CDR3 DNA reads TGTGCCAGCAGCTTTATGGGAGAGACCCAGTACTTC. Translation gives CASSFMGETQYF. V is TRBV7-9 and J is TRBJ2-5; D gene unclear. Germline lookup yields CDR1 SEHNR and CDR2 FQNEAQ (reference sequence). Trimming stripped 3 bases from V and 4 bases from J, with 6 bases between. The CDR3 is 12 residues long. The complete variable domain, with remaining parts taken from reference TRBV7-9 and TRBJ2-5, reads DTGVSQNPRHKITKRGQNVTFRCDPISEHNRLYWYRQTLGQGPEFLTYFQNEAQLEKSRLLSDRFSAERPKGSFSTLEIQRTEQGDSAMYLCASSFMGETQYFGPGTRLLVL.

The rearrangement links TRBV28 to TRBJ2-3; D is undetermined. The CDR3 loop spans 13 amino acids. With 1 base removed from V and 0 bases from J, the gap between germline ends came to 2 bases. From germline, CDR1 is MDHEN and CDR2 SYDVKM. The CDR3 nucleotides are TGTGCCAGCAGTTTATCCAGCACAGATACGCAGTATTTT. Its protein is CASSLSSTDTQYF. Together with reference TRBV28 and TRBJ2-3, the CDR3 gives the full variable domain: DVKVTQSSRYLVKRTGEKVFLECVQDMDHENMFWYRQDPGLGLRLIYFSYDVKMKEKGDIPEGYSVSREKKERFSLILESASTNQTSMYLCASSLSSTDTQYFGPGTRLTVL.

This chain connects TRBV11-2 to TRBJ2-7; the D is unclear. V shed 1 base and J shed 5 bases, with 12 bases lying between them. CDR3 length equals 14 residues. The germline V gene encodes CDR1 SGHAT and CDR2 FQNNGV. CDR3 bases: TGTGCCAGCAGCTTAGGATTCAGGTTAGACGAGCAGTACTTC. As protein: CASSLGFRLDEQYF.

J is TRBJ2-2 and V is TRBV28, with 7 nucleotides matching TRBD1. This CDR3 is built from 15 residues. Germline CDR1 and CDR2: MDHEN and SYDVKM. V shed 3 bases and J 6 bases; nucleotides not matched to a gene: 7. CDR3 sequence (DNA): TGTGCCAGCAGTTTTTTAAAAGGGGGCCCCGGGGAGCTGTTTTTT. As protein: CASSFLKGGPGELFF.

This rearrangement joins TRBV9 to TRBJ2-6, with D possibly called TRBD1 or TRBD2 (5 bases each). V was pared by 4 bases and J by 0 bases, with 8 bases between. Germline assignment: CDR1 SGDLS and CDR2 YYNGEE. The CDR3 consists of 15 residues. DNA of the CDR3: TGTGCCAGCAGCCTGGGGGTCTCTGGGGCCAACGTCCTGACTTTC. Encoded protein: CASSLGVSGANVLTF.

J is TRBJ1-1 and V is TRBV28; 10 bases are shared with TRBD1. This CDR3 contains 16 residues. Germline V gene sequence: CDR1 MDHEN, CDR2 SYDVKM. V shed 7 bases, J shed 3 bases, and the junction held 11 bases outside the gene matches. The CDR3 region has the DNA TGTGCCAGCACCCCCATCGGGACAGGGGTTGACACTGAAGCTTTCTTT. Translating gives CASTPIGTGVDTEAFF.

This chain connects TRBV19 to TRBJ1-2; the match to TRBD1 covers 10 bases. This CDR3 has 14 amino acids. Germline CDR1 reads LNHDA; CDR2 reads SQIVND (reference sequence). After removal of 3 bases from V and 6 bases from J, the junction contained 4 bases not matched to a gene. CDR3 nucleotides: TGTGCCAGTAGTATGACAGGGGGCAGTGATGGCTACACCTTC. This gives the protein CASSMTGGSDGYTF.

This clone is a singleton in its sample. The V gene is TRBV28, the J gene TRBJ1-6; 7 bases map to TRBD1. Germline trimming cut 6 bases from V and 9 bases from J; bases unmatched to any gene: 11. Germline V lookup: CDR1 MDHEN, CDR2 SYDVKM. This CDR3 region has 15 residues. CDR3 coding DNA: TGTGCCAGCAGGGCTTCTGACAGGGAGGTTTCACCCCTCCACTTT. Its translation is CASRASDREVSPLHF.

The rearrangement uses TRBV5-1 and TRBJ1-6; D possibly corresponds to TRBD1 (5 bases). Germline V gene sequence: CDR1 SGHRS, CDR2 YFSETQ. V gave up 0 bases and J gave up 8 bases, with 12 bases separating them. This CDR3 is built from 15 residues. This chain's CDR3 is CASSLGGAGYSPLHF. DNA of the CDR3: TGCGCCAGCAGCTTGGGGGGCGCGGGTTATTCACCCCTCCACTTT.

The chain recombines TRBV7-9 with TRBJ1-5, with 8 bases that match TRBD1. This CDR3 is built from 14 residues. J gave up 6 bases and V 5 bases, and 6 bases lay outside the gene matches. Germline-derived CDR1 and CDR2 are SEHNR and FQNEAQ (reference sequence). The CDR3 loop reads CASSLRGQGQPQHF. The CDR3, as DNA: TGTGCCAGCAGCCTGCGCGGACAGGGTCAGCCCCAGCATTTT.

The V call is TRBV30, the J call TRBJ2-5; D is perhaps TRBD1 (6 bases). This CDR3 is 13 amino acids long. Between the trimmed V and J ends, which lost 8 bases and 5 bases, there was a span of 18 bases. The germline V gene encodes CDR1 GTSNPN and CDR2 SVGIG (reference sequence). The CDR3 sequence: CAGNRERRETQYF. The CDR3 region has the DNA TGTGCCGGCAACAGGGAGCGTCGGGAGACCCAGTACTTC.

The chain recombines TRBV14 with TRBJ1-2, with D uncertain. The V and J ends lost 0 bases and 3 bases respectively, with 8 bases between them. This CDR3 is 14 amino acids long. Germline lookup yields CDR1 SGHDN and CDR2 FVKESK. DNA of the CDR3: TGTGCCAGCAGCCAAGACGGGCCTTACTATGGCTACACCTTC. It codes for CASSQDGPYYGYTF.